These 12 T cell receptor beta chains were all obtained from the same sample, sequenced in a study of blood T cell repertoires in COVID-19. Using immunoSEQ multiplex PCR, the repertoire was profiled, and TCRdb retains in-frame clones only, with some absent. The sample gives about 120,000 clones, 81% of which show up once; 3.5% to 4.5% is in the top ten. The specimen sequenced was peripheral blood. Every receptor here comes from a woman aged 50 to 60 with acute or convalescent COVID-19.

The rearrangement joins TRBV2 to TRBJ1-1; perhaps TRBD1 as D (5 bases). V was trimmed by 4 bases and J by 1 base, leaving 7 bases between them. This CDR3 has 13 residues. Germline values: CDR1 SNHLY, CDR2 FYNNEI. CDR3 region: CASSGDWNTEAFF. Here the CDR3 DNA reads TGTGCCAGCAGTGGGGACTGGAACACTGAAGCTTTCTTT.

This chain connects TRBV6-2 or TRBV6-3 to TRBJ1-3; D perhaps matches TRBD1 (5 bases). The V end lost 1 base, the J end lost 0 bases, and 7 bases lay between the germline ends. CDR3 length: 15 amino acids. The germline V gene has CDR1 MNHEY and CDR2 SVGEGT. DNA of the CDR3: TGTGCCAGCAGTTACTACGGGGGCTCTGGAAACACCATATATTTT. Translating gives CASSYYGGSGNTIYF.

CDR3 in DNA: TGTGCCAGCGGGACTAGCGGGAAAGGGGAGTTCTTC. This encodes CASGTSGKGEFF. This chain connects TRBV12-3 or TRBV12-4 to TRBJ2-1, with 13 bases aligning to TRBD2. This CDR3 is 12 amino acids long. Losses at the gene ends were 8 bases for V and 14 bases for J; bases not matched to a gene: 6.

The chain employs TRBV7-8 and TRBJ1-2; 7 nucleotides align to TRBD1. CDR1 SGHVS and CDR2 FQNEAQ come from the germline V gene. Trimming removed 1 base from V and 4 bases from J; junction bases left unmatched: 6. This CDR3 is 15 amino acids long. CDR3 residues: CASSLDIQGVYGYTF. CDR3 DNA: TGTGCCAGCAGCTTAGATATTCAGGGGGTCTATGGCTACACCTTC.

V usage is TRBV6-5 and J usage is TRBJ2-1; 7 bases line up with TRBD1. CDR3 length: 15 residues. V lost 6 bases, J lost 1 base, and 6 bases stayed unmatched. CDR1 and CDR2 (germline): MNHEY, SVGAGI. The CDR3 reads CASRTGTASYNEQFF. In DNA form, the CDR3 reads TGTGCCAGCAGAACCGGGACAGCATCCTACAATGAGCAGTTCTTC.

The chain links TRBV9 to TRBJ2-5; tentatively, D is TRBD2 (6 bases). Deletions cut 0 bases from V and 5 bases from J, with 14 bases between. The CDR3 length is 15 residues. The germline CDR1 and CDR2 sequences are SGDLS and YYNGEE. The CDR3 nucleotides read TGTGCCAGCAGCGTAGAGGGGCGGGGAGAGGAGACCCAGTACTTC. Residues: CASSVEGRGEETQYF.

V gene TRBV19 combines with J gene TRBJ1-1, with D possibly TRBD1 on 6 matching bases. The germline gives CDR1 LNHDA, CDR2 SQIVND (reference sequence). The CDR3 covers 16 residues. Deletions cut 7 bases from V and 4 bases from J, with 22 bases between. The CDR3 protein is CASIGGRAQSRTEAFF. CDR3 in DNA: TGTGCCAGTATTGGGGGCAGGGCCCAGTCGCGCACTGAAGCTTTCTTT.

The chain joins TRBV2 to TRBJ1-4; D is undetermined. The CDR3 totals 13 residues. The germline V gene has CDR1 SNHLY and CDR2 FYNNEI. Trimming left V 1 base short and J 10 bases short, with 10 bases between. The CDR3 region has the DNA TGTGCCAGCAGTGAAGGGCCACGCCGAAAACTGTTTTTT. It yields the protein CASSEGPRRKLFF.

The chain combines TRBV30 with TRBJ2-3; 7 bases are shared with TRBD1. The V and J ends lost 4 bases and 2 bases, in that order; junction bases with no gene match: 3. The length of the CDR3 is 13 residues. The germline V gene has CDR1 GTSNPN and CDR2 SVGIG (reference sequence). The CDR3 region has the DNA TGTGCCTGGAATGACAGGGTCACAGATACGCAGTATTTT. This sequence encodes CAWNDRVTDTQYF.

V gene TRBV7-2 combines with J gene TRBJ2-3; D is possibly TRBD2 (7 bases). The CDR3 loop spans 13 amino acids. V was shortened by 5 bases and J by 14 bases, with 20 bases between the two germline ends. Germline values: CDR1 SGHTA, CDR2 FQGNSA. The CDR3 coding sequence is TGTGCCAGCAGCCTTTTCCCGCGAGGGGGGGGGTATTTT. It yields the protein CASSLFPRGGGYF. Using reference TRBV7-2 and TRBJ2-3 for the parts outside the CDR3, the full variable domain is GAGVSQSPSNKVTEKGKDVELRCDPISGHTALYWYRQSLGQGLEFLIYFQGNSAPDKSGLPSDRFSAERTGGSVSTLTIQRTQQEDSAVYLCASSLFPRGGGYFGPGTRLTVL.

The chain combines TRBV19 with TRBJ2-5; the D gene is possibly TRBD2 (6 bases). This CDR3 comprises 14 residues. The germline CDR1 and CDR2 sequences are LNHDA and SQIVND (reference sequence). V was cut by 4 bases and J by 5 bases, with 14 bases left in between. CDR3 sequence: CASSTRDSLETQYF. As DNA, the CDR3 is TGTGCCAGTAGTACCCGGGACTCCCTGGAGACCCAGTACTTC.

The DNA of the CDR3 is TGTGCCAGCAGCGTTGATCAGGGTCAATCACCCCTCCACTTT. The encoded protein is CASSVDQGQSPLHF. The rearrangement links TRBV9 to TRBJ1-6, with a tentative D call TRBD1 (5 bases). This CDR3 spans 14 amino acids. V was clipped by 2 bases and J by 10 bases, with 13 bases between them. The germline CDR1 and CDR2 sequences are SGDLS and YYNGEE.